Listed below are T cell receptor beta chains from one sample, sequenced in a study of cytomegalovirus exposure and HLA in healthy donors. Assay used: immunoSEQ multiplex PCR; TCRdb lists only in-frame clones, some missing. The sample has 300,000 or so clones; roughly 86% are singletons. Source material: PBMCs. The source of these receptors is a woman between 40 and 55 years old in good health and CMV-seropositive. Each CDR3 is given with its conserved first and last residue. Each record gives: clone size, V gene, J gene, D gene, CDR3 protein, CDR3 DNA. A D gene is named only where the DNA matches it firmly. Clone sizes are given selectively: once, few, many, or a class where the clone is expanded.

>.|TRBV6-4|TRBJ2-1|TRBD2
CARGAERGRSYNEQFF
TGTGCCAGGGGAGCAGAGCGGGGTAGATCCTACAATGAGCAGTTCTTC
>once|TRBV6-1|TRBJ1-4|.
CASSADIWSWEKLFF
TGTGCCAGCAGTGCGGACATCTGGTCCTGGGAAAAACTGTTTTTT
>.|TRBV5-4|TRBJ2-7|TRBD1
CASSQGVGDEQYF
TGTGCCAGCAGCCAGGGGGTCGGAGACGAGCAGTACTTC
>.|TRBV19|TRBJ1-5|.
CASSVNRDDQPQHF
TGTGCCAGTAGTGTTAACAGGGATGATCAGCCCCAGCATTTT
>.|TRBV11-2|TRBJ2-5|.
CASSLGSRGETQYF
TGTGCCAGCAGCTTAGGGTCCAGGGGAGAGACCCAGTACTTC
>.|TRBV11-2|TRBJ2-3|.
CASSHHTDTQYF
TGTGCCAGCAGCCATCACACAGATACGCAGTATTTT
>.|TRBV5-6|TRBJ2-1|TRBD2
CASSLAGNEQFF
TGTGCCAGCAGCTTAGCGGGAAATGAGCAGTTCTTC
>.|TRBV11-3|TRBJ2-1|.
CASRASINEQFF
TGTGCCAGCAGAGCATCGATTAATGAGCAGTTCTTC
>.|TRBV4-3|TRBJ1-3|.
CASSQERSSGNTIYF
TGCGCCAGCAGCCAAGAAAGGAGCTCTGGAAACACCATATATTTT
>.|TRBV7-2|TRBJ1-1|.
CASSHQLNTEAFF
TGTGCCAGCAGCCATCAGTTGAACACTGAAGCTTTCTTT
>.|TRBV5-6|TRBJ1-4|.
CASSQGHQTRLGFNEKLFF
TGTGCCAGCAGCCAGGGACACCAAACCCGATTGGGGTTTAATGAAAAACTGTTTTTT
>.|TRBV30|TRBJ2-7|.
CALTTPRDTSYEQYF
TGTGCCTTGACCACCCCCCGGGACACTTCCTACGAGCAGTACTTC
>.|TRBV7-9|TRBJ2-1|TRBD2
CASSLYWTSGYNEQFF
TGTGCCAGCAGCCTTTACTGGACTAGCGGCTACAATGAGCAGTTCTTC
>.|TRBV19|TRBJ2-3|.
CASSIRRGAGYTDTQYF
TGTGCCAGTAGTATCCGCAGGGGAGCGGGATACACAGATACGCAGTATTTT
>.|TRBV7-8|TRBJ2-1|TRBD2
CASSESGTSGLEQFF
TGTGCCAGCAGCGAGTCCGGGACTAGCGGTCTTGAGCAGTTCTTC
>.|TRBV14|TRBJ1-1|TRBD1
CASSERQGFSTEAFF
TGTGCCAGCAGCGAGAGACAGGGATTTAGTACTGAAGCTTTCTTT
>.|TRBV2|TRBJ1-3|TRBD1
CASSGQGAQGNTIYF
TGTGCCAGCAGCGGACAGGGGGCGCAGGGAAACACCATATATTTT
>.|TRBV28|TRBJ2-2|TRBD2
CASSLGGDTGELFF
TGTGCCAGCAGTTTAGGGGGGGACACCGGGGAGCTGTTTTTT
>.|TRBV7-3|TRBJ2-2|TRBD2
CASSFTSGKNTGELFF
TGTGCCAGCAGCTTTACTAGCGGGAAGAACACCGGGGAGCTGTTTTTT
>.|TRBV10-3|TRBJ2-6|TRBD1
CAIMPGQGIPGANVLTF
TGTGCCATCATGCCGGGACAGGGTATACCTGGGGCCAACGTCCTGACTTTC
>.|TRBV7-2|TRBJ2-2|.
CASSAGGRGFNTGELFF
TGTGCCAGCAGCGCAGGGGGGCGGGGATTCAACACCGGGGAGCTGTTTTTT
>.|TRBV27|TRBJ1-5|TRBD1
CASSTQPGTGNQPQHF
TGTGCCAGCAGTACCCAACCCGGGACAGGGAATCAGCCCCAGCATTTT
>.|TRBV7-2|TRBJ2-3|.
CASRPMGTDTQYF
TGTGCCAGCAGGCCTATGGGCACAGATACGCAGTATTTT
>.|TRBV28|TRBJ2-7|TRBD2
CASSRVISGLVSYEQYF
TGTGCCAGTTCGCGGGTTATTAGCGGACTAGTCTCCTACGAGCAGTACTTC
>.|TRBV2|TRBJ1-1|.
CASRSGTEAFF
TGTGCCAGCCGTTCGGGCACTGAAGCTTTCTTT
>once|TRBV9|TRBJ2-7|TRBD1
CASSTGQGYEQYF
TGTGCCAGCAGCACCGGACAGGGCTACGAGCAGTACTTC
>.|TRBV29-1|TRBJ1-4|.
CSVTTGSEKLFF
TGCAGCGTTACGACAGGTAGCGAAAAACTGTTTTTT
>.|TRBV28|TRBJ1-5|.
CASSSGFQPQHF
TGTGCCAGCAGTTCCGGTTTCCAGCCCCAGCATTTT
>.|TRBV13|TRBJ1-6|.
CASSIETAGSYNSPLHF
TGTGCCAGCAGCATCGAGACAGCGGGCTCCTATAATTCACCCCTCCACTTT
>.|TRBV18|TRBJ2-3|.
CASSLQSRLDTQYF
TGTGCCAGCTCACTACAGTCCCGGTTAGATACGCAGTATTTT
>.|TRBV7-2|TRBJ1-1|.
CASSLEYSLYTEAFF
TGTGCCAGCAGCTTAGAATACAGCCTCTACACTGAAGCTTTCTTT
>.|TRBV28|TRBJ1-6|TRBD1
CASSTHADRGTASPLHF
TGTGCCAGCAGTACCCACGCGGACAGGGGGACTGCTTCACCCCTCCACTTT
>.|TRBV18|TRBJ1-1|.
CASSPAVPKGHTEAFF
TGTGCCAGCTCACCCGCCGTCCCGAAGGGGCACACTGAAGCTTTCTTT
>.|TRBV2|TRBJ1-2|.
CASTKQVTYGYTF
TGTGCCAGTACAAAACAGGTTACCTATGGCTACACCTTC
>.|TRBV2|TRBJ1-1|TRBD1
CASSRIGQGDTEAFF
TGTGCCAGCAGCCGAATAGGACAGGGTGACACTGAAGCTTTCTTT
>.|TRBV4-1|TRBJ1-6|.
CASSQEPGYSYNSPLHF
TGCGCCAGCAGCCAAGAACCGGGGTACTCCTATAATTCACCCCTCCACTTT
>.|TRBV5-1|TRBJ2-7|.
CASSLGDWPQYF
TGCGCCAGCAGCTTGGGGGACTGGCCTCAGTACTTC
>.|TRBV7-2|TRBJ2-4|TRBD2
CASSWKREGVSLGNIQYF
TGTGCCAGCAGCTGGAAGCGGGAGGGGGTCTCATTGGGAAACATTCAGTACTTC
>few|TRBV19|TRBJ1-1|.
CASNGMNTEAFF
TGTGCCAGTAACGGTATGAACACTGAAGCTTTCTTT
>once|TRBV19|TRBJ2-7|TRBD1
CASSHPRGQLNYEQYF
TGTGCCAGTAGTCATCCCCGGGGACAGTTAAACTACGAGCAGTACTTC
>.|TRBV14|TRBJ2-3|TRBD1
CASSRWTGGPDTQYF
TGTGCCAGCAGCCGTTGGACAGGGGGCCCGGATACGCAGTATTTT
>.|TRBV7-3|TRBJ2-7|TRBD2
CASSLRGGLAGGMAYEQYF
TGTGCCAGCAGCCTCAGAGGGGGACTAGCGGGAGGTATGGCCTACGAGCAGTACTTC